This entry is about one T cell receptor (beta chain). The data were obtained in a study of cytomegalovirus exposure and HLA in healthy donors. It was with 60 Vbeta and 13 Jbeta primers that the PCR ran. TCRdb keeps only in-frame clones here, not all; method: immunoSEQ multiplex PCR. The sample has about 95,000 clones; less than 85% are singletons. CDR1 is GTSNPN, CDR2 SVGIG, per germline (reference sequence). The CDR3 runs 16 residues. With 3 bases clipped from V and 4 bases from J, the junction kept 12 bases outside the gene matches. This chain links TRBV30 with TRBJ2-7; 10 positions agree with TRBD1. Sequencing was performed on PBMCs. The sequence came from a man aged 25-40 years in good health and CMV-seropositive. CDR3 coding DNA: TGTGCCTGGAGAGACCTTGGGGGACAGGGGACGTACGAGCAGTACTTC. It is translated as CAWRDLGGQGTYEQYF.